The rows below give T cell receptor beta chains drawn from one sample of a study of radiotherapy plus CTLA-4 blockade in lung cancer. The table came from immunoSEQ multiplex PCR; TCRdb's copy has only in-frame clones and leaves some out. The table records roughly 60,000 clones, roughly three quarters of them present only once. This specimen was peripheral blood, taken from a patient treated with radiotherapy plus ipilimumab. These receptors were collected from a human donor with non-small cell lung cancer who had a complete response to radiotherapy plus ipilimumab. Both conserved end residues are part of each CDR3. D genes are given only for firm matches. The size field is filled for only some rows; it gives once, few, many or a size class.

TRBV5-6	NA	NA	TRBJ1-5	CASSRRSGSNQPQHF	TGTGCCAGCAGCCGGAGGTCTGGAAGCAATCAGCCCCAGCATTTT
TRBV7-9	NA	NA	TRBJ2-1	CASSFDNLAWNNNEQFF	TGTGCCAGCAGCTTCGATAATCTAGCGTGGAACAACAATGAGCAGTTCTTC
TRBV28	medium-sized	TRBD1	TRBJ1-3	CASSLWGVGQGMSSGNTIYF	TGTGCCAGCAGTTTATGGGGAGTGGGACAGGGTATGTCTTCTGGAAACACCATATATTTT
TRBV4-2	NA	NA	TRBJ2-7	CASSQDRGSSYEQYF	TGTGCCAGCAGCCAAGATCGAGGAAGCTCCTACGAGCAGTACTTC
TRBV6-1	NA	NA	TRBJ1-1	CASIDSYTEAFF	TGTGCCAGCATTGACTCTTACACTGAAGCTTTCTTT
TRBV27	NA	NA	TRBJ2-5	CASSFLVEETQYF	TGTGCCAGCAGTTTCCTAGTCGAAGAGACCCAGTACTTC
TRBV6-5	NA	TRBD2	TRBJ2-1	CASSENTSGYNEQFF	TGTGCCAGCAGCGAAAACACTAGCGGATACAATGAGCAGTTCTTC
TRBV6-6	few	NA	TRBJ1-1	CASSYSNRANTEAFF	TGTGCCAGCAGTTACTCGAACAGGGCGAACACTGAAGCTTTCTTT
TRBV7-9	NA	TRBD1	TRBJ1-1	CASSSIFTGGTEAFF	TGTGCCAGCAGCTCCATCTTTACAGGGGGCACTGAAGCTTTCTTT
TRBV28	NA	TRBD1	TRBJ2-7	CASSGQHYEQYF	TGTGCCAGCTCGGGACAGCACTACGAGCAGTACTTC
TRBV28	NA	NA	TRBJ1-2	CASRYEQGMGYTF	TGTGCCAGCAGGTACGAACAGGGAATGGGCTACACCTTC
TRBV6-5	NA	TRBD1	TRBJ1-2	CASSYLDRAGYGYTF	TGTGCCAGCAGTTACCTCGACAGGGCTGGCTATGGCTACACCTTC
TRBV28	NA	NA	TRBJ2-7	CASSSGGSSYEQYF	TGTGCCAGCAGTTCGGGTGGGAGCTCCTACGAGCAGTACTTC
TRBV6-6	NA	NA	TRBJ2-1	CASSYSPERNEQFF	TGTGCCAGCAGTTACTCGCCAGAACGTAATGAGCAGTTCTTC
TRBV19	NA	NA	TRBJ1-5	CASSIGQYSNQPQHF	TGTGCCAGTAGTATCGGACAGTATAGCAATCAGCCCCAGCATTTT
TRBV5-1	NA	NA	TRBJ1-2	CASSFQAGPDNYGYTF	TGCGCCAGCAGCTTTCAGGCGGGGCCCGATAACTATGGCTACACCTTC
TRBV7-9	few	NA	TRBJ1-2	CASSLEGRVGYTF	TGTGCCAGCAGCTTAGAGGGGAGGGTTGGCTACACCTTC
TRBV19	once	TRBD1	TRBJ2-7	CASSIFSFVSRDRKPYEQYF	TGTGCCAGTAGTATCTTTAGTTTCGTTTCTCGGGACAGAAAACCTTACGAGCAGTACTTC
TRBV19	NA	NA	TRBJ1-4	CASSLGGFNEKLFF	TGTGCCAGTAGCCTGGGGGGTTTCAATGAAAAACTGTTTTTT
TRBV11-3	NA	TRBD2	TRBJ2-1	CASSYSGLAGRRGHEQFF	TGTGCCAGCAGCTACTCGGGACTAGCGGGGAGAAGGGGACATGAGCAGTTCTTC
TRBV7-8	NA	NA	TRBJ1-5	CASSLALGQPQHF	TGTGCCAGCAGCTTAGCACTTGGTCAGCCCCAGCATTTT
TRBV5-4	NA	TRBD1	TRBJ1-2	CASSPKGQHYGYTF	TGTGCCAGCAGCCCAAAGGGACAGCACTATGGCTACACCTTC
TRBV21-1	NA	NA	TRBJ2-2	CASNRDRETSGELFF	TGTGCCAGCAACCGAGACAGGGAAACCTCCGGGGAGCTGTTTTTT
TRBV18	NA	NA	TRBJ1-5	CASSLAGDQPQHF	TGTGCCAGCTCCTTGGCAGGGGACCAGCCCCAGCATTTT
TRBV19	NA	NA	TRBJ1-5	CASSMVTGNQPQHF	TGTGCCAGTAGTATGGTAACGGGCAATCAGCCCCAGCATTTT
TRBV7-2	NA	TRBD1	TRBJ2-2	CASSDTGGPGELFF	TGTGCCAGCAGCGATACAGGGGGCCCCGGGGAGCTGTTTTTT
TRBV9	NA	TRBD2	TRBJ2-2	CASRVGVAGGGELFF	TGTGCCAGCAGGGTCGGGGTAGCGGGAGGAGGGGAGCTGTTTTTT
TRBV7-4	NA	TRBD1	TRBJ2-1	CASSMGTGSYNEQFF	TGTGCCAGCAGCATGGGGACAGGCTCCTACAATGAGCAGTTCTTC
TRBV11-2	NA	NA	TRBJ2-7	CASSLDRPGGRQYF	TGTGCCAGCAGCTTAGATCGGCCTGGTGGGAGGCAGTACTTC
TRBV5-1	NA	NA	TRBJ2-7	CASSLGSHEQYF	TGCGCCAGCAGTCTTGGCAGTCACGAGCAGTACTTC
TRBV30	once	NA	TRBJ1-2	CAWNRANYGYTF	TGTGCCTGGAACAGGGCCAACTATGGCTACACCTTC
TRBV7-3	NA	NA	TRBJ1-5	CASSLEINSNQPQHF	TGTGCCAGCAGCTTGGAGATAAATAGCAATCAGCCCCAGCATTTT
TRBV4-1	NA	NA	TRBJ2-3	CASSQELSRSNTQYF	TGCGCCAGCAGCCAAGAGTTGAGCAGGTCAAATACGCAGTATTTT
TRBV19	NA	NA	TRBJ2-1	CASSIRDLDNEQFF	TGTGCCAGTAGTATTAGGGACTTGGACAATGAGCAGTTCTTC
TRBV28	once	TRBD1	TRBJ2-4	CASSRDRGLAKNIQYF	TGTGCCAGCAGCCGGGACAGGGGATTAGCCAAAAACATTCAGTACTTC
TRBV27	NA	NA	TRBJ2-2	CASSSSRGTGELFF	TGTGCCAGCAGTTCAAGTAGGGGCACCGGGGAGCTGTTTTTT
TRBV9	NA	TRBD1	TRBJ2-6	CASSAGTGRANVLTF	TGTGCCAGCAGCGCTGGGACAGGGCGGGCCAACGTCCTGACTTTC
TRBV27	NA	NA	TRBJ1-6	CASSLLGAWSPLHF	TGTGCCAGCAGTTTATTGGGGGCCTGGTCACCCCTCCACTTT